This is a list of T cell receptor beta chains from one sample in a study of a mutant IDH1 vaccine in newly diagnosed glioma. Using immunoSEQ multiplex PCR, the repertoire was profiled, and TCRdb retains in-frame clones only, with some absent. The sample has about 92,000 clones; about four fifths are singletons. This material consisted of PBMCs, taken from a glioma patient treated with radiotherapy, temozolomide or both. The receptors come from a woman in her forties or fifties with glioma. Both conserved end residues are trimmed from each CDR3.

cdr3_aa: ASSFNRVYEQY; v_call: TRBV5-6
cdr3_aa: ATLQQVRMSGNTIY; v_call: TRBV6-6
cdr3_aa: ASRTGGNSGNTIY; v_call: TRBV5-1
cdr3_aa: ASSTVGGAGY; v_call: TRBV6-6
cdr3_aa: ASSSGQGDQPQH; v_call: TRBV5-4
cdr3_aa: ASSGQQHYGYT; v_call: TRBV6-1
cdr3_aa: ASKYAQGRLDQPQH; v_call: TRBV23-1
cdr3_aa: ASSETRDSIEQY; v_call: TRBV6-6
cdr3_aa: AWSLRGAGAKNIQY; v_call: TRBV30
cdr3_aa: ASSPGTGISNQPQH; v_call: TRBV18
cdr3_aa: ASTRTRLTDTQY; v_call: TRBV6-5
cdr3_aa: ASSPGAGADDEQY; v_call: TRBV5-1
cdr3_aa: SVEVGQNTEAF; v_call: TRBV29-1
cdr3_aa: ASSLGDRAGNTEAF; v_call: TRBV5-4
cdr3_aa: SVGERSNQPQH; v_call: TRBV29-1
cdr3_aa: ASSISRTYEQY; v_call: TRBV19
cdr3_aa: AWSLWRGDSPLH; v_call: TRBV30
cdr3_aa: ASSPGGFRGTEQF; v_call: TRBV9
cdr3_aa: ASSQLTGNTGELF; v_call: TRBV4-1
cdr3_aa: ASSVVWYGDGYT; v_call: TRBV9
cdr3_aa: ASSLGSGAGEKLF; v_call: TRBV11-2
cdr3_aa: SARDTGTYT; v_call: TRBV20-1
cdr3_aa: ASSQGTGNAGELF; v_call: TRBV27
cdr3_aa: ASSRGRDTGELF; v_call: TRBV6-5
cdr3_aa: ASSGRALNEKLF; v_call: TRBV9
cdr3_aa: ASSVGPDGNYGYT; v_call: TRBV2
cdr3_aa: ASSSDLTVMNTEAF; v_call: TRBV7-9